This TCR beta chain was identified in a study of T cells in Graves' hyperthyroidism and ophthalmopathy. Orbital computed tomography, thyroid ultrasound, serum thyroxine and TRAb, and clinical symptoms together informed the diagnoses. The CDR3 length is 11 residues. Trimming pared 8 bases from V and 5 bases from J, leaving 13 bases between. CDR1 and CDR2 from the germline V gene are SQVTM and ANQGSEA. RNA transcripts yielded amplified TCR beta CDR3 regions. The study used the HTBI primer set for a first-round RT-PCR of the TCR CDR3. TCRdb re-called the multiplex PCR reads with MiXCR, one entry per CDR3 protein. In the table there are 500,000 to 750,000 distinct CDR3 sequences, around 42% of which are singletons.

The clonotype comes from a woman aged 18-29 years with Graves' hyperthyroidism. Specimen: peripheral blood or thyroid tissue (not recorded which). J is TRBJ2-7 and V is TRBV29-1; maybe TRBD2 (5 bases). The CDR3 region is CSLRASNEQYF. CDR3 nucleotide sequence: TGCAGCTTAAGGGCTAGCAACGAGCAGTACTTC.